This passage covers 13 T cell receptor beta chains from one sample sequenced in a study of blood T cell repertoires in COVID-19. Sequencing was performed with immunoSEQ multiplex PCR; in TCRdb, only in-frame clones are kept and a portion is missing. The sample has some 360,000 clones; approximately 90% are singletons. Sequenced: peripheral blood. Source of these receptors: a woman aged 55-69 years with COVID-19, enrolled during active disease.

The chain uses TRBV5-1 and TRBJ2-7, with 7 bases fitting TRBD1. The CDR3 spans 15 residues. The trim removed 2 bases at V and 4 bases at J, leaving 9 bases unmatched. Looked up from germline, CDR1 is SGHRS and CDR2 is YFSETQ. CDR3 coding DNA: TGCGCCAGCAGCTTCCTCCAGGGGGTGAGGTACGAGCAGTACTTC. Translation: CASSFLQGVRYEQYF.

The CDR3 here is CASTELYGYTF. The DNA for the CDR3 is TGTGCCAGCACCGAGCTTTATGGCTACACCTTC. The chain employs TRBV6-5 and TRBJ1-2; the D is unclear. With 7 bases removed from V and 5 bases from J, the gap between germline ends came to 8 bases. This CDR3 region has 11 residues. Germline V lookup: CDR1 MNHEY, CDR2 SVGAGI.

This chain joins TRBV6-1 and TRBJ2-3; tentative D call: TRBD1 (5 bases). V was cut by 3 bases and J by 1 base, with 8 bases left in between. This CDR3 has 14 amino acids. CDR1 is MNHNS, CDR2 SASEGT, per germline. The CDR3 bases are TGTGCCAGCAGTGACAGGGCTCGCACAGATACGCAGTATTTT. Protein product: CASSDRARTDTQYF.

The chain links TRBV19 to TRBJ1-1; D possibly corresponds to TRBD1 (6 bases). V lost 5 bases, J lost 4 bases, and 23 bases lay in between. This CDR3 has 17 amino acids. CDR1 and CDR2 from the germline V gene are LNHDA and SQIVND (reference sequence). The CDR3 loop reads CASSPHSSDRFRTEAFF. The DNA of the CDR3 is TGTGCCAGTAGTCCACACTCCTCCGACAGGTTTCGCACTGAAGCTTTCTTT.

The chain recombines TRBV27 with TRBJ1-1, with a tentative D call TRBD1 (5 bases). V lost 2 bases, J lost 11 bases, and 15 bases lay in between. CDR1 and CDR2 (germline): MNHEY, SMNVEV (reference sequence). The CDR3 runs 13 residues. For the CDR3, the DNA is TGTGCCAGCAGTTTACTAGGGGCTCAGAGGGCTTTCTTT. It encodes CASSLLGAQRAFF.

This sequence joins TRBV7-2 and TRBJ2-7; 9 nucleotides agree with TRBD1. Germline V gene sequence: CDR1 SGHTA, CDR2 FQGNSA. This CDR3 spans 15 amino acids. With 5 bases clipped from V and 4 bases from J, the junction kept 9 bases outside the gene matches. The CDR3 is CASSLNRGHLYEQYF. CDR3 in DNA: TGTGCCAGCAGCCTCAACAGGGGGCACTTATACGAGCAGTACTTC.

The chain combines TRBV29-1 with TRBJ2-3, with 7 nucleotides matching TRBD2. The V gene's germline CDR1 is SQVTM and CDR2 ANQGSEA. The J segment lost 6 bases and the V segment lost 6 bases, leaving 12 bases of the junction unmatched. The CDR3 contains 14 residues. DNA for the CDR3: TGCAGCGTCGAATGGCCGGGGGGTGTGGATACGCAGTATTTT. Protein sequence: CSVEWPGGVDTQYF.

V is TRBV19 and J is TRBJ2-2; D possibly corresponds to TRBD2 (6 bases). CDR1 is LNHDA and CDR2 is SQIVND in the germline V gene (reference sequence). This CDR3 is built from 15 residues. V dropped 6 bases and J dropped 2 bases, with 13 bases sitting between them. The CDR3 nucleotides are TGTGCCAGTAGACGCCGCGGGGAAAACACCGGGGAGCTGTTTTTT. It specifies CASRRRGENTGELFF.

The V call is TRBV12-3 or TRBV12-4, the J call TRBJ1-2; D might be TRBD1 (5 bases). Deletions cut 3 bases from V and 3 bases from J, with 8 bases between. CDR3 length: 13 residues. The CDR3 loop reads CASSLGGDYGYTF. The CDR3 DNA sequence: TGTGCCAGCAGTTTGGGGGGGGACTATGGCTACACCTTC.

This clone was observed a single time. The genes are TRBV28 and TRBJ1-5; TRBD1 matches at 10 bases. Trimming at V came to 6 bases and at J to 6 bases, leaving 11 bases not matched to a gene. Germline CDR1 MDHEN, CDR2 SYDVKM. The CDR3 is 16 residues long. The CDR3 here is CASRATGGAGIQPQHF. CDR3 in DNA: TGTGCCAGCAGGGCGACAGGGGGCGCTGGGATTCAGCCCCAGCATTTT.

The gene calls are TRBV7-2 and TRBJ2-7; the D gene is possibly TRBD1 (7 bases). Germline CDR1 reads SGHTA; CDR2 reads FQGNSA. The CDR3 has 15 amino acids. Trimming pared 3 bases from V and 3 bases from J, leaving 15 bases between. This chain's CDR3 is CASSLFRGERYEQYF. In DNA form, the CDR3 reads TGTGCCAGCAGCTTGTTCAGGGGGGAACGCTACGAGCAGTACTTC.

The chain links TRBV12-5 to TRBJ2-2, with 8 nucleotides matching TRBD1. There are 15 residues in the CDR3. Germline V gene lookup returns CDR1 LGHNT and CDR2 FRNRAP. Unmatched junction bases numbered 8, after V lost 6 bases and J lost 5 bases. The CDR3: CASGRGQGRTGELFF. CDR3 DNA: TGTGCTAGTGGACGCGGACAGGGCCGAACCGGGGAGCTGTTTTTT.

The CDR3 sequence: CASRVSGGRETQYF. In DNA form, the CDR3 reads TGTGCCAGTAGAGTTAGCGGGGGGCGGGAGACCCAGTACTTC. V gene TRBV19 combines with J gene TRBJ2-5, with TRBD2 matching over 10 bases. Germline loops: CDR1 LNHDA, CDR2 SQIVND (reference sequence). V lost 6 bases to trimming and J lost 5 bases; unmatched junction nucleotides: 6. CDR3 length equals 14 residues. Variable domain in full (rest from reference TRBV19 and TRBJ2-5): DGGITQSPKYLFRKEGQNVTLSCEQNLNHDAMYWYRQDPGQGLRLIYYSQIVNDFQKGDIAEGYSVSREKKESFPLTVTSAQKNPTAFYLCASRVSGGRETQYFGPGTRLLVL.